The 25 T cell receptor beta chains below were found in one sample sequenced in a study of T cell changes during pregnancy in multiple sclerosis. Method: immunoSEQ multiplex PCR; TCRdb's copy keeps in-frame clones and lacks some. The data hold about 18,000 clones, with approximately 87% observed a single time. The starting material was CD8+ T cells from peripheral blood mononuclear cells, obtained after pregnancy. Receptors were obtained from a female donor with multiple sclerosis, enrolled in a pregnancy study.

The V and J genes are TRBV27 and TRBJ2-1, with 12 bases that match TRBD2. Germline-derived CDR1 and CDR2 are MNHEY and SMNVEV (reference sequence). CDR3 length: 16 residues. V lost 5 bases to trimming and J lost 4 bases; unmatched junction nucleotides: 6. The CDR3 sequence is CASSTSGGHLYNEQFF. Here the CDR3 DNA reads TGTGCCAGCAGTACTAGCGGGGGGCATTTATACAATGAGCAGTTCTTC.

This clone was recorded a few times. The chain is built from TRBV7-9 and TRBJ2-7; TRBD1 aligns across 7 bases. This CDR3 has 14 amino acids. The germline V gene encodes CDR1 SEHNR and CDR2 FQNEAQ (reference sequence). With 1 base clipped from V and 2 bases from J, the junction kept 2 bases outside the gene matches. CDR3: CASSLGDSPYEQYF. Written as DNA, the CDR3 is TGTGCCAGCAGCTTAGGGGACAGTCCCTACGAGCAGTACTTC.

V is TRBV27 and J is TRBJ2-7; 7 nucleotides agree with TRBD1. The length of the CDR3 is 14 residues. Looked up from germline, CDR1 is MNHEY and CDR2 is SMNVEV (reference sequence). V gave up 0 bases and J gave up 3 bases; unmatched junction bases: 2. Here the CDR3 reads CASSLSGTDYEQYF. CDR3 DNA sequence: TGTGCCAGCAGTTTATCCGGGACAGACTACGAGCAGTACTTC.

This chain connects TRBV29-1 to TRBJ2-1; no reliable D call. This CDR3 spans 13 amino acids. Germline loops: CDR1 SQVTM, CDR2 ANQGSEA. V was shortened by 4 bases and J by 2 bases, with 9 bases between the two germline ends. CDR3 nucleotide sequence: TGCAGCGTTGTATGGCTCGCCTACAATGAGCAGTTCTTC. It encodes CSVVWLAYNEQFF.

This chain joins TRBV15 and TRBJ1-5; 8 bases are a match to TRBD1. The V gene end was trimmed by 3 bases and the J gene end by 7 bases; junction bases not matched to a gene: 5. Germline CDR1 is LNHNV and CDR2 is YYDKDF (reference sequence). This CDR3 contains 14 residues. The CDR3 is CATSSGQGGQPQHF. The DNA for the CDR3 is TGTGCCACCAGCAGTGGACAGGGCGGACAGCCCCAGCATTTT.

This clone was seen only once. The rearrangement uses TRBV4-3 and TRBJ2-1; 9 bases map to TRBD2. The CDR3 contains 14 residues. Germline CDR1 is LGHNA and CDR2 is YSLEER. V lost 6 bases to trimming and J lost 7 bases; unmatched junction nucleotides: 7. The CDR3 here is CASSAGLAGNEQFF. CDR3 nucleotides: TGCGCCAGCAGTGCGGGACTAGCCGGTAATGAGCAGTTCTTC.

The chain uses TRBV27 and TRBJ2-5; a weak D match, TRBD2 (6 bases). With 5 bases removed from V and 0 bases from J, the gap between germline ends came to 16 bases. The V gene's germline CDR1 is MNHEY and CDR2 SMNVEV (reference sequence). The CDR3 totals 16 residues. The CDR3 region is CASSATSLSYQETQYF. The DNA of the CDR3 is TGTGCCAGCAGTGCAACTAGCTTGTCATACCAAGAGACCCAGTACTTC.

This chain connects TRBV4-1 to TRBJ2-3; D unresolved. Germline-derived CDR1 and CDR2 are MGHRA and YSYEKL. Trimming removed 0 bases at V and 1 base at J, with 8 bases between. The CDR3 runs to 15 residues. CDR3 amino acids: CASSQEELGTDTQYF. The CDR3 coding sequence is TGCGCCAGCAGCCAAGAAGAGCTAGGCACAGATACGCAGTATTTT.

CDR3 residues: CASSIRRKLGNQPQHF. The CDR3, as DNA: TGTGCCAGTAGTATAAGGAGAAAGTTAGGCAATCAGCCCCAGCATTTT. The chain recombines TRBV19 with TRBJ1-5, with unresolved D. This CDR3 is 16 amino acids long. V was cut by 2 bases and J by 2 bases, with 13 bases left in between. Germline values: CDR1 LNHDA, CDR2 SQIVND (reference sequence). The whole variable domain, remainder taken from reference TRBV19 and TRBJ1-5, is DGGITQSPKYLFRKEGQNVTLSCEQNLNHDAMYWYRQDPGQGLRLIYYSQIVNDFQKGDIAEGYSVSREKKESFPLTVTSAQKNPTAFYLCASSIRRKLGNQPQHFGDGTRLSIL.

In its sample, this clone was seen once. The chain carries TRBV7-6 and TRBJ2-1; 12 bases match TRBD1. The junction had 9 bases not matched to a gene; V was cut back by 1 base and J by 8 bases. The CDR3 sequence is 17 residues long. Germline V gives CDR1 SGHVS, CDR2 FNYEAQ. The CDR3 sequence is CASSLGGTGTGGDEQFF. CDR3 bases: TGTGCCAGCAGCTTAGGTGGAACCGGGACAGGGGGCGATGAGCAGTTCTTC. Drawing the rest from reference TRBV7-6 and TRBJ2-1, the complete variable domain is GAGVSQSPRYKVTKRGQDVALRCDPISGHVSLYWYRQALGQGPEFLTYFNYEAQQDKSGLPNDRFSAERPEGSISTLTIQRTEQRDSAMYRCASSLGGTGTGGDEQFFGPGTRLTVL.

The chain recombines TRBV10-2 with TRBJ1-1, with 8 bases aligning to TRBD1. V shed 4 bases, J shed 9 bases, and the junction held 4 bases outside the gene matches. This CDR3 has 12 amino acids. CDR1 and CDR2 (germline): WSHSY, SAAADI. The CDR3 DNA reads TGCGCCAGCAGTGGTCAGGGGGCACAAGCTTTCTTT. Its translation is CASSGQGAQAFF.

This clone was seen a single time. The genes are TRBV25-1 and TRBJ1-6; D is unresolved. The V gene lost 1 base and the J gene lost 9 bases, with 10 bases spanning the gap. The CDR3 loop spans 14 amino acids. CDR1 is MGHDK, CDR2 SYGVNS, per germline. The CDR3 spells CASSESLGSSPLHF. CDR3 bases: TGTGCCAGCAGTGAATCCTTGGGGAGTTCACCCCTCCACTTT. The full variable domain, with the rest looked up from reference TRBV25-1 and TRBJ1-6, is EADIYQTPRYLVIGTGKKITLECSQTMGHDKMYWYQQDPGMELHLIHYSYGVNSTEKGDLSSESTVSRIRTEHFPLTLESARPSHTSQYLCASSESLGSSPLHFGNGTRLTVT.

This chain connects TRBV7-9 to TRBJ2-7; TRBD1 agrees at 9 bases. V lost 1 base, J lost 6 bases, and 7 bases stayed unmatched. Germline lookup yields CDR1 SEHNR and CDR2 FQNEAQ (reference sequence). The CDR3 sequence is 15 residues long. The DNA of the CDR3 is TGTGCCAGCAGCTTAGGCGGACAGGGGCTCCCCGAGCAGTACTTC. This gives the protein CASSLGGQGLPEQYF.

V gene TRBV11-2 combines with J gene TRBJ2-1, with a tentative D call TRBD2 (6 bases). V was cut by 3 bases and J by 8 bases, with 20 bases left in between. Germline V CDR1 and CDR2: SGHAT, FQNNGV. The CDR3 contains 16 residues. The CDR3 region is CASSLPWSGGTHEQFF. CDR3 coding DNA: TGTGCCAGCAGCTTGCCCTGGTCTGGCGGGACGCATGAGCAGTTCTTC. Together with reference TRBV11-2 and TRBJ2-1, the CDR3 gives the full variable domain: EAGVAQSPRYKIIEKRQSVAFWCNPISGHATLYWYQQILGQGPKLLIQFQNNGVVDDSQLPKDRFSAERLKGVDSTLKIQPAKLEDSAVYLCASSLPWSGGTHEQFFGPGTRLTVL.

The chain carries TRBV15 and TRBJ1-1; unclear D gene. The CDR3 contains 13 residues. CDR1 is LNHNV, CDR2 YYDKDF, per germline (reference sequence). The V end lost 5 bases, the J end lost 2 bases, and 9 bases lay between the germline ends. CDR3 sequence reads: CATSRRTNTEAFF. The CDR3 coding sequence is TGTGCCACCAGCCGGAGGACCAACACTGAAGCTTTCTTT.

The CDR3 DNA reads TGTGCCAGCAGCTTTGACAGGGGGGGCACCGGGGAGCTGTTTTTT. Translated: CASSFDRGGTGELFF. The chain joins TRBV12-1 to TRBJ2-2; the D segment call TRBD1 is taken from the table without a DNA check. TRBV12-1 is described as a pseudogene. This CDR3 has 15 residues.

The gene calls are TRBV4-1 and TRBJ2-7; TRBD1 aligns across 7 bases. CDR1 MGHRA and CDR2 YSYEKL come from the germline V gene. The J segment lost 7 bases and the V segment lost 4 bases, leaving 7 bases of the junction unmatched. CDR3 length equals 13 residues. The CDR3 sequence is CASSLGQTGEQYF. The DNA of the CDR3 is TGCGCCAGCAGCCTGGGACAGACAGGGGAGCAGTACTTC.

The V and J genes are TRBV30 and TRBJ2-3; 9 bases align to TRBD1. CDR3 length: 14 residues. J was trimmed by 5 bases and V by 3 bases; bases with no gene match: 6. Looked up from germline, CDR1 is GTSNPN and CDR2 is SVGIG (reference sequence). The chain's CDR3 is CAWSGQGMGDTQYF. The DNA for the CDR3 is TGTGCCTGGAGCGGACAGGGGATGGGAGATACGCAGTATTTT.

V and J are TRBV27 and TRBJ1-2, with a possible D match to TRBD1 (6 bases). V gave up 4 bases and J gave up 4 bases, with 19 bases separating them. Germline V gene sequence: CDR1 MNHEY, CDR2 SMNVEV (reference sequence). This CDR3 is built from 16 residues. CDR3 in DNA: TGTGCCAGCAGTTCGACAGGTATGGGGAGAGTCTATGGCTACACCTTC. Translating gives CASSSTGMGRVYGYTF.

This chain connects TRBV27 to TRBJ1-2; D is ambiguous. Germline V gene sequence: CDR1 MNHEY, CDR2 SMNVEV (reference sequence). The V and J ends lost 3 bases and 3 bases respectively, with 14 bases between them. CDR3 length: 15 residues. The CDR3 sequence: CASSFAFHPDYGYTF. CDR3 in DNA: TGTGCCAGCAGTTTCGCCTTTCATCCGGACTATGGCTACACCTTC.

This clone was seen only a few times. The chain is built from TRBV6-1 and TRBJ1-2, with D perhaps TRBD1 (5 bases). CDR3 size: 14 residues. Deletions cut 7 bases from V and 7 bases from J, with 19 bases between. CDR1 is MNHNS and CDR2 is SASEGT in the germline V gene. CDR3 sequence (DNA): TGTGCCAGCATCATGTCGGGGGATCGGGTTGGCTACACCTTC. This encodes CASIMSGDRVGYTF.

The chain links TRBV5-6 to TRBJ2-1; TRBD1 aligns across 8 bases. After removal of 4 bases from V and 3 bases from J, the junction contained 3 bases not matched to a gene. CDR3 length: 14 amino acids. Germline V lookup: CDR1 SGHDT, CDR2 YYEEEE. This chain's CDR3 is CASSPGQDYNEQFF. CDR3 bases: TGTGCCAGCAGCCCGGGACAGGACTACAATGAGCAGTTCTTC.

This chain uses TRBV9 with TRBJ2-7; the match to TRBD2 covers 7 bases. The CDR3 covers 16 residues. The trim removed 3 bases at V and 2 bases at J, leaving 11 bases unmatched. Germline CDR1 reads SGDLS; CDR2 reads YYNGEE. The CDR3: CASSAGGGSSAYEQYF. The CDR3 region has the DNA TGTGCCAGCAGCGCGGGAGGAGGATCTTCCGCCTACGAGCAGTACTTC. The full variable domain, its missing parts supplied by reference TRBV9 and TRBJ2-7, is DSGVTQTPKHLITATGQRVTLRCSPRSGDLSVYWYQQSLDQGLQFLIQYYNGEERAKGNILERFSAQQFPDLHSELNLSSLELGDSALYFCASSAGGGSSAYEQYFGPGTRLTVT.

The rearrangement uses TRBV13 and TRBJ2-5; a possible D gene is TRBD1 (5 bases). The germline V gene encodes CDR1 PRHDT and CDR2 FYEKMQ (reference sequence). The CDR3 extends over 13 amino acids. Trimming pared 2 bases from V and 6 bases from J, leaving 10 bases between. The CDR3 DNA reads TGTGCCAGCAGCTTACCCAGGGATCAGACCCAGTACTTC. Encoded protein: CASSLPRDQTQYF.

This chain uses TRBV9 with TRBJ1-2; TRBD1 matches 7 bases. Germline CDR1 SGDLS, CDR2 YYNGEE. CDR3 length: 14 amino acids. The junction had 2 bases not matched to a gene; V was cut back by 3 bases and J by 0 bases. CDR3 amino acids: CASSDGTANYGYTF. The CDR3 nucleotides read TGTGCCAGCAGCGACGGGACAGCTAACTATGGCTACACCTTC.